Below are 17 T cell receptor beta chains sequenced from a single sample in a study of chemoradiotherapy in HPV16-positive cancers. Repertoires were generated with immunoSEQ multiplex PCR, while TCRdb's copy carries only in-frame clones and drops some. The sample lists tens of thousands of clones, 80% to 95% seen once, with roughly 16% in the top ten. The source material was blood, sampled from a patient who underwent chemoradiotherapy. The source of these receptors is a human donor with HPV-associated anogenital cancer.

This sequence joins TRBV5-6 and TRBJ2-2; no reliable D call. In germline, CDR1 is SGHDT, CDR2 YYEEEE. CDR3 length: 14 residues. With 3 bases removed from V and 4 bases from J, the gap between germline ends came to 10 bases. Here the CDR3 reads CASSSDEGTGELFF. In DNA, the CDR3 is TGTGCCAGCAGCTCAGATGAAGGCACCGGGGAGCTGTTTTTT.

The chain combines TRBV2 with TRBJ2-1; TRBD2 aligns across 14 bases. V gave up 6 bases and J gave up 14 bases; unmatched junction bases: 12. The CDR3 sequence is 15 residues long. CDR1 and CDR2 from the germline V gene are SNHLY and FYNNEI. CDR3 sequence reads: CASSPGTSGSNSKFF. CDR3 nucleotide sequence: TGTGCCAGCAGCCCCGGGACTAGCGGGAGTAATAGCAAGTTCTTC.

The chain employs TRBV7-2 and TRBJ1-4; maybe TRBD1 (5 bases). The CDR3 runs 15 residues. The ends were cut back, 5 bases at V and 2 bases at J, with 12 bases in the middle. The germline V gene has CDR1 SGHTA and CDR2 FQGNSA. Written as DNA, the CDR3 is TGTGCCAGCAGCCCAGTGGGGGGGACTAATGAAAAACTGTTTTTT. This gives the protein CASSPVGGTNEKLFF.

This clone was seen only once. The chain uses TRBV9 and TRBJ2-7, with unresolved D. This CDR3 spans 13 amino acids. Germline values: CDR1 SGDLS, CDR2 YYNGEE. Trimming stripped 4 bases from V and 4 bases from J, with 12 bases between. The chain's CDR3 is CASSTNEDYEQYF. CDR3 DNA sequence: TGTGCCAGCAGCACAAACGAAGATTACGAGCAGTACTTC.

CDR3 in amino acids: CASSPWRGSYGYTF. The DNA of the CDR3 is TGTGCCAGCAGCCCGTGGCGGGGCTCCTATGGCTACACCTTC. The chain carries TRBV5-5 and TRBJ1-2; perhaps TRBD1 as D (5 bases). V was clipped by 4 bases and J by 4 bases, with 14 bases between them. The CDR3 covers 14 residues. Germline loops: CDR1 SGHKS, CDR2 YYEKEE (reference sequence).

This rearrangement joins TRBV4-2 to TRBJ1-6; no firm D call. Trimming stripped 4 bases from V and 10 bases from J, with 11 bases between. CDR3 length: 13 amino acids. The germline CDR1 and CDR2 sequences are LGHNA and YNFKEQ. CDR3 in amino acids: CASSLRTGSPLHF. CDR3 sequence (DNA): TGTGCCAGCAGCCTAAGGACGGGATCACCCCTCCACTTT.

This clone was seen just once. This chain links TRBV7-9 with TRBJ1-1; a possible D gene is TRBD1 (5 bases). The ends were cut back, 4 bases at V and 1 base at J, with 7 bases in the middle. This CDR3 comprises 13 residues. The germline V gene has CDR1 SEHNR and CDR2 FQNEAQ (reference sequence). The CDR3 nucleotides are TGTGCCAGCAGCTCAGACAGGAACACTGAAGCTTTCTTT. This translates into CASSSDRNTEAFF.

The V and J genes are TRBV6-5 and TRBJ1-2, with 8 bases matching TRBD1. V lost 6 bases to trimming and J lost 5 bases; unmatched junction nucleotides: 5. The CDR3 loop spans 13 amino acids. The germline V gene encodes CDR1 MNHEY and CDR2 SVGAGI. CDR3 sequence reads: CASSRQGQYGYTF. CDR3 nucleotide sequence: TGTGCCAGCAGCCGACAGGGGCAGTATGGCTACACCTTC.

The J gene is TRBJ2-2, the V gene TRBV4-2, with 8 positions matching TRBD2. Trimming removed 6 bases from V and 3 bases from J; junction bases left unmatched: 9. Germline CDR1 is LGHNA and CDR2 is YNFKEQ. The CDR3 loop spans 16 amino acids. The CDR3 DNA follows: TGTGCCAGCAGGCCGCCCGGGACTAGTGACACCGGGGAGCTGTTTTTT. Its protein product is CASRPPGTSDTGELFF.

This chain uses TRBV2 with TRBJ2-2; D may be TRBD1 (7 bases). The CDR3 loop spans 14 amino acids. V dropped 6 bases and J dropped 6 bases, with 14 bases sitting between them. Germline V gives CDR1 SNHLY, CDR2 FYNNEI. CDR3 in amino acids: CASRKDREAGELFF. In DNA, the CDR3 is TGTGCCAGCAGAAAAGACAGGGAGGCCGGGGAGCTGTTTTTT.

In this sample, this clone turned up once. The V and J genes are TRBV18 and TRBJ2-3; TRBD2 matches at 14 bases. The CDR3 runs 15 residues. Per the germline V gene, CDR1 is KGHSH and CDR2 is LQKENI. V lost 8 bases and J lost 5; bases outside the gene matches: 6. This CDR3 is CASRYGTSGRDTQYF. CDR3 in DNA: TGTGCCAGCCGCTATGGGACTAGCGGGAGAGATACGCAGTATTTT.

This chain connects TRBV4-3 to TRBJ1-1; D is undetermined. Germline V gene sequence: CDR1 LGHNA, CDR2 YSLEER. The V end was cut by 0 bases, the J end by 10 bases, with 12 bases between. The CDR3 covers 13 residues. The CDR3 spells CASSQDPQPVAFF. For the CDR3, the DNA is TGCGCCAGCAGCCAAGATCCACAGCCAGTAGCTTTCTTT.

The gene calls are TRBV2 and TRBJ1-5; D unresolved. Germline CDR1 SNHLY, CDR2 FYNNEI. The V end lost 8 bases, the J end lost 3 bases, and 17 bases lay between the germline ends. The CDR3 runs to 15 residues. This CDR3 is CASLGDMFDNQPQHF. The CDR3 nucleotides are TGTGCCAGCCTTGGAGATATGTTTGACAATCAGCCCCAGCATTTT.

V is TRBV5-1 and J is TRBJ1-1, with a tentative D call TRBD1 (6 bases). This CDR3 comprises 14 residues. Germline assignment: CDR1 SGHRS and CDR2 YFSETQ. Trimming took off 0 bases at V and 4 bases at J, with 10 bases between the two ends. CDR3 nucleotides: TGCGCCAGCAGCTTGGCAGGGGCGGGCACTGAAGCTTTCTTT. Protein: CASSLAGAGTEAFF.

The chain combines TRBV2 with TRBJ1-4; 10 bases are shared with TRBD1. The CDR3 runs 18 residues. Germline CDR1 SNHLY, CDR2 FYNNEI. The junction had 8 bases not matched to a gene; V was cut back by 4 bases and J by 0 bases. In DNA, the CDR3 is TGTGCCAGCAGTGTAGACAGGGGGCAATACTCAACTAATGAAAAACTGTTTTTT. This codes for CASSVDRGQYSTNEKLFF.

In regard to this clone: Different DNA sequences within this sample yield the same CDR3. The chain links TRBV11-2 to TRBJ1-1; no definite D call. The CDR3 contains 12 residues. The germline gives CDR1 SGHAT, CDR2 FQNNGV. Between the trimmed V and J ends, which lost 3 bases and 1 base, there was a span of 3 bases. The CDR3 nucleotides are TGTGCCAGCAGCTTGCAGAACACTGAAGCTTTCTTT. It translates to CASSLQNTEAFF.

This clone was observed a few times. The chain uses TRBV4-1 and TRBJ2-7; possibly TRBD1 for D (5 bases). Germline-derived CDR1 and CDR2 are MGHRA and YSYEKL. This CDR3 spans 15 amino acids. Deletions cut 4 bases from V and 5 bases from J, with 18 bases between. The CDR3 DNA follows: TGCGCCAGCAGCCCCCAGAGGTCCAGGGTACACGAGCAGTACTTC. As protein: CASSPQRSRVHEQYF.